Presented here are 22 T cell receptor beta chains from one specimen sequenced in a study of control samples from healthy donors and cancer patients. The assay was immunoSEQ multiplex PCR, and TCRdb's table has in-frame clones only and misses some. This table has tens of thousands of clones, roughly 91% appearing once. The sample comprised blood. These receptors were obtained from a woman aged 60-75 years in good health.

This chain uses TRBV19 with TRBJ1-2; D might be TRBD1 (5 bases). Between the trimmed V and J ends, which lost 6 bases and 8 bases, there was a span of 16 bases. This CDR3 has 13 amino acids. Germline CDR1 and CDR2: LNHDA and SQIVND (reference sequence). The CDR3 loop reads CASSAKQARGYTF. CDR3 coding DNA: TGTGCCAGTAGCGCAAAACAGGCGAGGGGCTACACCTTC.

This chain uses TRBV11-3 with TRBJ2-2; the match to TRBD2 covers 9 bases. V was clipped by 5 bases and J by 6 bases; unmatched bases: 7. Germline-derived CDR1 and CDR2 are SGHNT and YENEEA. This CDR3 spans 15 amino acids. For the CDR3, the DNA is TGTGCCAGCAGCGCGGGACTAGCTGTGGCCGGGGAGCTGTTTTTT. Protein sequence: CASSAGLAVAGELFF.

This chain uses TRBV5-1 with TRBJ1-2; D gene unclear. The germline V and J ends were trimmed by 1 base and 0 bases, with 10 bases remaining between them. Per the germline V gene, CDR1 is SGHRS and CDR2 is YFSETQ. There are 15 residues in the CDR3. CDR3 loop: CASSLREGANYGYTF. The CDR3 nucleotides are TGCGCCAGCAGCTTGAGGGAGGGAGCTAACTATGGCTACACCTTC.

CDR3 sequence reads: CASTDRGGSYNEQFF. The CDR3 region has the DNA TGTGCCAGCACCGATAGGGGGGGCTCCTACAATGAGCAGTTCTTC. This chain connects TRBV7-8 to TRBJ2-1; D perhaps matches TRBD2 (7 bases). Germline CDR1 and CDR2: SGHVS and FQNEAQ. V lost 7 bases to trimming and J lost 0 bases, with 13 bases between them. CDR3 size: 15 residues.

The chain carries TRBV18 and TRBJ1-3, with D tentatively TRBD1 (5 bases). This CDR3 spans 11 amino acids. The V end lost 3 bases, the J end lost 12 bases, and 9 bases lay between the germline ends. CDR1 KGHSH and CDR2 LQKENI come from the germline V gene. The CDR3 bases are TGTGCCAGCTCACCGGGACGGTACATATATTTT. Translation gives CASSPGRYIYF.

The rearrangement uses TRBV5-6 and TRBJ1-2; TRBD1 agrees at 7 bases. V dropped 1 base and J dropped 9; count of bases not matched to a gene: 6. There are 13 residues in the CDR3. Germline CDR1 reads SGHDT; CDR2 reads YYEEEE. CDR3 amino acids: CASSLRGPARYTF. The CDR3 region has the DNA TGTGCCAGCAGCTTGAGGGGGCCCGCACGCTACACCTTC. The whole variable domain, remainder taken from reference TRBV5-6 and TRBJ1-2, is DAGVTQSPTHLIKTRGQQVTLRCSPKSGHDTVSWYQQALGQGPQFIFQYYEEEERQRGNFPDRFSGHQFPNYSSELNVNALLLGDSALYLCASSLRGPARYTFGSGTRLTVV.

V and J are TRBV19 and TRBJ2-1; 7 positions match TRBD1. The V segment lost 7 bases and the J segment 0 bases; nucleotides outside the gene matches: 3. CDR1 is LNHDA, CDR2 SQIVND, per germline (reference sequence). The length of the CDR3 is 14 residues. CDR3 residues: CASTPGGSYNEQFF. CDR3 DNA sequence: TGTGCCAGTACCCCAGGGGGCTCCTACAATGAGCAGTTCTTC. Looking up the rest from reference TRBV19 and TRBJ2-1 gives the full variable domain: DGGITQSPKYLFRKEGQNVTLSCEQNLNHDAMYWYRQDPGQGLRLIYYSQIVNDFQKGDIAEGYSVSREKKESFPLTVTSAQKNPTAFYLCASTPGGSYNEQFFGPGTRLTVL.

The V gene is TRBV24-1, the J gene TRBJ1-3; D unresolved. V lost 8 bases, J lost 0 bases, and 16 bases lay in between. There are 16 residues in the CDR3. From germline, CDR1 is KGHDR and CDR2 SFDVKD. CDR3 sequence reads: CATMWMRNHSGNTIYF. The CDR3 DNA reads TGTGCCACCATGTGGATGAGGAATCACTCTGGAAACACCATATATTTT.

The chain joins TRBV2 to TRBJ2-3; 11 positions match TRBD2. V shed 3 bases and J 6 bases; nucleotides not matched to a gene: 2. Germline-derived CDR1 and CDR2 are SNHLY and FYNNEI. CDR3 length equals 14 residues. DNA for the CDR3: TGTGCCAGCAGTGACGCTAGCGGGGGGGATACGCAGTATTTT. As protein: CASSDASGGDTQYF.

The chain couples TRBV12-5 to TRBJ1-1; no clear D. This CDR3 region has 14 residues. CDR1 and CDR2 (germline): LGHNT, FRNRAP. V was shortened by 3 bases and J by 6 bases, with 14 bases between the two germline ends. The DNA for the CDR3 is TGTGCTAGTGGTTTTTCGGGTGGGAGGGCTGAAGCTTTCTTT. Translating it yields CASGFSGGRAEAFF. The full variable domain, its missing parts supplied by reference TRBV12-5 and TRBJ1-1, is DARVTQTPRHKVTEMGQEVTMRCQPILGHNTVFWYRQTMMQGLELLAYFRNRAPLDDSGMPKDRFSAEMPDATLATLKIQPSEPRDSAVYFCASGFSGGRAEAFFGQGTRLTVV.

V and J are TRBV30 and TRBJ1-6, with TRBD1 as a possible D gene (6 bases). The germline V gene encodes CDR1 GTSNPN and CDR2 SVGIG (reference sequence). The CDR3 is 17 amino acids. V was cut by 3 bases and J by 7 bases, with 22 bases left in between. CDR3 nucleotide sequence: TGTGCCTGGAGGGCTCGACAGGCTATAGAACCCAATTCACCCCTCCACTTT. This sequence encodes CAWRARQAIEPNSPLHF.

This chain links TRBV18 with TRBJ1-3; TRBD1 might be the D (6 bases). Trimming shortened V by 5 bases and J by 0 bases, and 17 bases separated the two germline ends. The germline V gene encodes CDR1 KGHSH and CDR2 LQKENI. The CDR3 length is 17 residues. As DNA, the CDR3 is TGTGCCAGCTCATACAGGGCACCAGGGAACTCTGGAAACACCATATATTTT. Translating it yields CASSYRAPGNSGNTIYF.

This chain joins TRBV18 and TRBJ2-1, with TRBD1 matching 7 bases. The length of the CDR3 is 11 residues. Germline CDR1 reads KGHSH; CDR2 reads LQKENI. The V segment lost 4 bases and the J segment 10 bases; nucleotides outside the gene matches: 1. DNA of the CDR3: TGTGCCAGCTCACAGGGGGCGGAGCAGTTCTTC. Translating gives CASSQGAEQFF.

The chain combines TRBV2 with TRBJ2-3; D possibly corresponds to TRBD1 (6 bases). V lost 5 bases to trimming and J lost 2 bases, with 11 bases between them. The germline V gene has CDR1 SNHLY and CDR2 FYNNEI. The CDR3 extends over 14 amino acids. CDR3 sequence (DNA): TGTGCCAGCAGTAGGACAGTGTTCACAGATACGCAGTATTTT. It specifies CASSRTVFTDTQYF.

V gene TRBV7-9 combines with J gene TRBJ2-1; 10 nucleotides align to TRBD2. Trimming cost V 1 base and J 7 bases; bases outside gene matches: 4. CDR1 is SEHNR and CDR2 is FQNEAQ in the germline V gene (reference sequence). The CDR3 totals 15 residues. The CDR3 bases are TGTGCCAGCAGCTTAGGAGCGGGAGGGCCGAATGAGCAGTTCTTC. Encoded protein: CASSLGAGGPNEQFF. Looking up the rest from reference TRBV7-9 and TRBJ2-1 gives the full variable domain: DTGVSQNPRHKITKRGQNVTFRCDPISEHNRLYWYRQTLGQGPEFLTYFQNEAQLEKSRLLSDRFSAERPKGSFSTLEIQRTEQGDSAMYLCASSLGAGGPNEQFFGPGTRLTVL.

CDR3 sequence (DNA): TGCGCCAGCAGCTTGGGGGCCACAGGGTTCAATGAGCAGTTCTTC. Translation gives CASSLGATGFNEQFF. V gene TRBV5-1 combines with J gene TRBJ2-1, with D maybe TRBD1 (6 bases). The germline V gene has CDR1 SGHRS and CDR2 YFSETQ. V was shortened by 0 bases and J by 6 bases, with 13 bases between the two germline ends. This CDR3 has 15 amino acids.

CDR3 nucleotides: TGTGCCAGCAGCCAAGTTCCGGGCCTAGGGGAGCAGTTCTTC. Protein product: CASSQVPGLGEQFF. The chain carries TRBV14 and TRBJ2-1; D gene unclear. Germline assignment: CDR1 SGHDN and CDR2 FVKESK. The CDR3 is 14 residues long. With 1 base removed from V and 10 bases from J, the gap between germline ends came to 14 bases. Combining the CDR3 with reference TRBV14 and TRBJ2-1 gives the whole variable domain EAGVTQFPSHSVIEKGQTVTLRCDPISGHDNLYWYRRVMGKEIKFLLHFVKESKQDESGMPNNRFLAERTGGTYSTLKVQPAELEDSGVYFCASSQVPGLGEQFFGPGTRLTVL.

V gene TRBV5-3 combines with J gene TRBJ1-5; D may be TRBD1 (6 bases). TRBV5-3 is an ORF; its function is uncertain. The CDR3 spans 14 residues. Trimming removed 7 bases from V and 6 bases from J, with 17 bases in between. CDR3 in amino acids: CARPEGGASQPQHF. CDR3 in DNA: TGTGCCAGACCCGAGGGGGGGGCAAGTCAGCCCCAGCATTTT.

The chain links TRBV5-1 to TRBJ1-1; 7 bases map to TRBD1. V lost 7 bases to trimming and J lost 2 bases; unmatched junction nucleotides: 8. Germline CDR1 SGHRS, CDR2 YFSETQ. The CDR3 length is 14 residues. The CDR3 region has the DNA TGCGCCAGCCGCCGGGACAGCCCTAACACTGAAGCTTTCTTT. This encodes CASRRDSPNTEAFF.

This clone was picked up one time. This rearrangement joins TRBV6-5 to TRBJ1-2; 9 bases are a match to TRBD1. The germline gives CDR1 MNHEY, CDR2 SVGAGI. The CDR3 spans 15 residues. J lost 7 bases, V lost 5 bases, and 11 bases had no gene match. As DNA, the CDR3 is TGTGCCAGCAGTATTCACGGGACAGGGACCGGTGGCTACACCTTC. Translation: CASSIHGTGTGGYTF.

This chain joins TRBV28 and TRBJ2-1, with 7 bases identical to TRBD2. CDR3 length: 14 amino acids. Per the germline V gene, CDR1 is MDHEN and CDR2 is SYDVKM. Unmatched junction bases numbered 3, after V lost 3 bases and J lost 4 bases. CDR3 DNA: TGTGCCAGCAGTTTGAGCGGGATGTACAATGAGCAGTTCTTC. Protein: CASSLSGMYNEQFF.

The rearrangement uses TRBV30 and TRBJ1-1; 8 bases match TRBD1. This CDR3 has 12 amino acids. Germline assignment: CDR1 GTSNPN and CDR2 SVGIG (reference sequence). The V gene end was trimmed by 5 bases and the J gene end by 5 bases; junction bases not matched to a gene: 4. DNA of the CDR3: TGTGCCTGGGACCGACAGGGGACTGAAGCTTTCTTT. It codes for CAWDRQGTEAFF. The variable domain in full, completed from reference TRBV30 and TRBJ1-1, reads SQTIHQWPATLVQPVGSPLSLECTVEGTSNPNLYWYRQAAGRGLQLLFYSVGIGQISSEVPQNLSASRPQDRQFILSSKKLLLSDSGFYLCAWDRQGTEAFFGQGTRLTVV.